These 22 T cell receptor beta chains were all obtained from the same sample, sequenced in a study of T cells in Graves' hyperthyroidism and ophthalmopathy. Amplification targeted TCR beta CDR3 regions from RNA transcripts. First-round RT-PCR with HTBI primers amplified the TCR CDR3 region. Via MiXCR, TCRdb re-called the multiplex PCR reads, giving one row per CDR3 protein. The table lists approximately 530,000 distinct CDR3 sequences, approximately 15% of them singletons, with about 18% in the top ten. The sequenced sample was blood. Receptors originate from a woman aged 18-30 years with Graves' hyperthyroidism.

This clonotype has ten or more counts. The rearrangement uses TRBV11-3 and TRBJ1-2, with D perhaps matching TRBD1 (6 bases). V lost 0 bases and J lost 0, with 11 bases in between. Germline V gene lookup returns CDR1 SGHNT and CDR2 YENEEA. The CDR3 runs 16 residues. Written as DNA, the CDR3 is TGTGCCAGCAGCTTAGAGGGCAGGGGAGCTAACTATGGCTACACCTTC. This translates into CASSLEGRGANYGYTF.

The chain recombines TRBV7-2 with TRBJ2-3, with D unclear. Germline-derived CDR1 and CDR2 are SGHTA and FQGNSA. Trimming cost V 1 base and J 5 bases, with 10 bases left between them. This CDR3 comprises 14 residues. This chain's CDR3 is CASSLVVGRDTQYF. The CDR3 DNA is TGTGCCAGCAGCTTAGTAGTCGGTAGAGATACGCAGTATTTT.

The CDR3 is CASTPGTGDYNEQFF. The CDR3, as DNA: TGTGCCAGCACACCGGGGACAGGGGATTACAATGAGCAGTTCTTC. The chain is built from TRBV6-2 or TRBV6-3 and TRBJ2-1; TRBD1 matches at 10 bases. V was pared by 7 bases and J by 4 bases, with 7 bases of the junction left unmatched. CDR1 is MNHEY and CDR2 is SVGEGT in the germline V gene. The CDR3 loop spans 15 amino acids.

The chain uses TRBV20-1 and TRBJ2-4, with D perhaps matching TRBD1 or TRBD2 (5 bases each). Between the trimmed V and J ends, which lost 3 bases and 6 bases, there was a span of 12 bases. The V gene's germline CDR1 is DFQATT and CDR2 SNEGSKA (reference sequence). This CDR3 region has 13 residues. The CDR3 reads CSARFGTPNIQYF. The CDR3 region has the DNA TGCAGTGCTAGGTTCGGGACCCCAAACATTCAGTACTTC.

For this clonotype: One end of the junction varies from germline; a read error may be responsible. V is TRBV7-7 and J is TRBJ1-4; D not resolved. This CDR3 is built from 16 residues. Germline assignment: CDR1 SSHAT and CDR2 FNYEAQ (reference sequence). The CDR3 is CASSSPRGRSGEKLFF. The DNA for the CDR3 is TGTGCTAGCAGCTCACCTCGCGGAAGGTCAGGCGAAAAACTGTTTTTT.

This clonotype showed up many times. The J gene is TRBJ2-7, the V gene TRBV6-5; 8 positions agree with TRBD2. V shed 0 bases, J shed 3 bases, and the junction held 4 bases outside the gene matches. Germline CDR1 reads MNHEY; CDR2 reads SVGAGI. The CDR3 has 15 amino acids. DNA for the CDR3: TGTGCCAGCAGTTACTCTAAGCGGGAGCTCTACGAGCAGTACTTC. It is translated as CASSYSKRELYEQYF.

The genes are TRBV7-9 and TRBJ2-5; the match to TRBD2 covers 11 bases. The CDR3 runs to 15 residues. Trimming removed 5 bases from V and 5 bases from J; junction bases left unmatched: 7. Germline CDR1 is SEHNR and CDR2 is FQNEAQ (reference sequence). The CDR3 DNA sequence: TGTGCCAGCAGCCGGACTAGCGGGCCGTTGGAGACCCAGTACTTC. Amino acid sequence: CASSRTSGPLETQYF.

The genes are TRBV30 and TRBJ1-5; 11 bases line up with TRBD1. Trimming removed 3 bases from V and 3 bases from J; junction bases left unmatched: 19. Germline V CDR1 and CDR2: GTSNPN, SVGIG (reference sequence). The CDR3 is 20 residues long. CDR3: CAWRPDRGQGVKADNQPQHF. CDR3 sequence (DNA): TGTGCCTGGAGGCCTGATAGGGGACAGGGGGTTAAGGCAGACAATCAGCCCCAGCATTTT.

With regard to this clonotype: A much larger clone differs from this one at a single base, so this may be a read error. CDR3 DNA sequence: TGCAGTGCTAGAGGATTCAGGGGCGAAAGACTGTTTTTT. It codes for CSARGFRGERLFF. The chain has TRBV20-1 and TRBJ1-4; weak D call: TRBD1 (6 bases). This CDR3 is built from 13 residues. Germline lookup yields CDR1 DFQATT and CDR2 SNEGSKA (reference sequence).

On this clonotype: A much larger clonotype is one base distant, so this may be a read error. The CDR3 region is CASGVGSWSTDAQYF. The CDR3 coding sequence is TGTGCCAGCGGAGTGGGGTCCTGGAGCACAGATGCGCAGTATTTT. The chain employs TRBV11-2 and TRBJ2-3, with D unclear. The CDR3 length is 15 residues. The germline V gene has CDR1 SGHAT and CDR2 FQNNGV.

The chain joins TRBV27 to TRBJ1-4; D ambiguous. V was clipped by 3 bases and J by 0 bases, with 8 bases between them. Per the germline V gene, CDR1 is MNHEY and CDR2 is SMNVEV (reference sequence). The CDR3 consists of 15 residues. Here the CDR3 reads CASSLVGPTNEKLFF. CDR3 DNA: TGTGCCAGCAGTTTGGTTGGGCCAACTAATGAAAAACTGTTTTTT.

This clonotype was counted many times. V is TRBV11-3 and J is TRBJ2-3; no definite D call. V lost 0 bases, J lost 3 bases, and 13 bases lay in between. CDR3 size: 16 residues. Germline CDR1 is SGHNT and CDR2 is YENEEA. The CDR3 nucleotides read TGTGCCAGCAGCTTAGATAAGGCCGCCGCTACAGATACGCAGTATTTT. It specifies CASSLDKAAATDTQYF.

V and J are TRBV5-1 and TRBJ1-5; TRBD1 is a possible D gene (5 bases). The CDR3 runs 17 residues. V lost 3 bases and J lost 7, with 23 bases in between. Germline V gene data show CDR1 as SGHRS and CDR2 as YFSETQ. In DNA form, the CDR3 reads TGCGCCAGCAGCTCTACGTTATATACAGGTCGGGAACAGCCCCAGCATTTT. Translating gives CASSSTLYTGREQPQHF.

This rearrangement joins TRBV12-3 or TRBV12-4 to TRBJ1-6; maybe TRBD1 (6 bases). This CDR3 region has 14 residues. Trimming took 2 bases from V and 10 from J, leaving 12 bases between them. CDR3 amino acids: CASSLLQGVSPLHF. DNA of the CDR3: TGTGCCAGCAGTTTACTACAGGGAGTCTCACCCCTCCACTTT.

There are many counts of this clonotype. The chain links TRBV11-2 to TRBJ2-7, with D possibly TRBD2 on 5 matching bases. V gave up 0 bases and J gave up 3 bases, with 12 bases separating them. CDR3 length: 15 residues. Germline V gene sequence: CDR1 SGHAT, CDR2 FQNNGV. CDR3 sequence reads: CASSLDGGGHYEQYF. The CDR3 DNA reads as TGTGCCAGCAGCTTAGATGGCGGAGGCCACTACGAGCAGTACTTC.

Remarks on this clonotype: Because the CDR3 is missing its conserved closing phenylalanine or tryptophan, this is likely a read error. The CDR3 DNA is TGTGCCAGCAGTCCCGACAGCGGGGGGACAGATACGCAGTATCTT. This translates into CASSPDSGGTDTQYL. The chain has TRBV7-9 and TRBJ2-3, with 9 bases fitting TRBD2. Germline-derived CDR1 and CDR2 are SEHNR and FQNEAQ (reference sequence). The V gene end was trimmed by 6 bases and the J gene end by 3 bases; junction bases not matched to a gene: 7. The CDR3 spans 15 residues.

The chain employs TRBV30 and TRBJ1-1; D not certain. The CDR3 has 14 residues. Trimming left V 2 bases short and J 3 bases short, with 13 bases between. Germline V gives CDR1 GTSNPN, CDR2 SVGIG (reference sequence). This CDR3 reads CAWSYPGAYTEAFF. In DNA, the CDR3 is TGTGCCTGGAGTTATCCGGGCGCCTACACTGAAGCTTTCTTT.

This clonotype appeared many times. The chain combines TRBV5-1 with TRBJ1-1; D remains ambiguous. CDR1 is SGHRS and CDR2 is YFSETQ in the germline V gene. V dropped 4 bases and J dropped 0 bases, with 10 bases sitting between them. The CDR3 extends over 14 amino acids. The CDR3 region has the DNA TGCGCCAGCAGCCGGGAGACGGTGAACACTGAAGCTTTCTTT. It specifies CASSRETVNTEAFF. Full variable domain (remainder filled in from reference TRBV5-1 and TRBJ1-1): KAGVTQTPRYLIKTRGQQVTLSCSPISGHRSVSWYQQTPGQGLQFLFEYFSETQRNKGNFPGRFSGRQFSNSRSEMNVSTLELGDSALYLCASSRETVNTEAFFGQGTRLTVV.

This clonotype was picked up a small number of times. This rearrangement joins TRBV20-1 to TRBJ1-1; 11 positions match TRBD1. Trimming took 4 bases from V and 4 from J; bases not matched to a gene: 8. CDR3 size: 15 residues. The germline V gene has CDR1 DFQATT and CDR2 SNEGSKA (reference sequence). The CDR3 DNA reads as TGCAGTGCTATCGGACAGGGGGCGCTTTCCACTGAAGCTTTCTTT. Protein: CSAIGQGALSTEAFF.

In this sample, this clonotype turned up many times. The chain carries TRBV12-3 or TRBV12-4 and TRBJ2-5, with 9 bases identical to TRBD2. This CDR3 contains 14 residues. V lost 4 bases to trimming and J lost 7 bases; unmatched junction nucleotides: 7. The CDR3 nucleotides read TGTGCCAGCAGTTCGGCGACTAGCGGTGTGACCCAGTACTTC. Translated: CASSSATSGVTQYF.

This clonotype was counted only a few times. The chain couples TRBV2 to TRBJ2-7; 12 bases match TRBD2. The CDR3 consists of 14 residues. Germline V CDR1 and CDR2: SNHLY, FYNNEI. V gave up 6 bases and J gave up 4 bases; unmatched junction bases: 4. The CDR3 reads CASSALAGGYEQYF. CDR3 bases: TGTGCCAGCAGCGCCCTAGCGGGGGGGTACGAGCAGTACTTC.

Many counts were recorded for this clonotype. The CDR3 region has the DNA TGTGCCAGCAGTTTAATCCGTGGGCCCCTCCACTTT. Protein sequence: CASSLIRGPLHF. This rearrangement joins TRBV27 to TRBJ1-6; no firm D call. Germline V CDR1 and CDR2: MNHEY, SMNVEV (reference sequence). The CDR3 is 12 residues long. V was shortened by 2 bases and J by 13 bases, with 9 bases between the two germline ends.